A single sample gave rise to the 26 T cell receptor beta chains below, sequenced in a study of T cells in localized non-small cell lung cancer. Some clones are missing from TCRdb's copy, which holds only in-frame ones; the method was immunoSEQ multiplex PCR. Of some 28,000 clones listed, about 87% are singletons. The sample in question was peripheral blood, obtained before any cancer treatment. The receptors were gathered from a woman aged 18-50 years with stage I lung adenocarcinoma.

This clone appeared once. CDR3 sequence reads: CASSLGQESARKQYF. The CDR3 region has the DNA TGCGCCAGCAGCTTGGGACAGGAGTCCGCTAGGAAGCAGTATTTT. This sequence joins TRBV5-1 and TRBJ2-3; a possible D gene is TRBD1 (6 bases). CDR1 and CDR2 from the germline V gene are SGHRS and YFSETQ. This CDR3 region has 15 residues. With 0 bases removed from V and 11 bases from J, the gap between germline ends came to 19 bases.

The J gene is TRBJ1-1, the V gene TRBV6-1; no reliable D call. Germline CDR1 reads MNHNS; CDR2 reads SASEGT. Trimming cost V 2 bases and J 3 bases, with 7 bases left between them. This CDR3 spans 13 amino acids. The CDR3 region is CASSEHGDTEAFF. In DNA, the CDR3 is TGTGCCAGCAGTGAACATGGGGACACTGAAGCTTTCTTT.

This chain links TRBV15 with TRBJ1-3, with D unclear. Germline CDR1 LNHNV, CDR2 YYDKDF (reference sequence). V was trimmed by 0 bases and J by 1 base, leaving 7 bases between them. This CDR3 has 15 amino acids. CDR3 sequence reads: CATSREGRSGNTIYF. The CDR3 DNA reads as TGTGCCACCAGCAGAGAAGGACGATCTGGAAACACCATATATTTT.

This chain connects TRBV30 to TRBJ1-1; D gene unclear. CDR1 is GTSNPN, CDR2 SVGIG, per germline (reference sequence). Trimming cost V 1 base and J 3 bases, with 9 bases left between them. The CDR3 is 13 residues long. The CDR3: CAWSEMADTEAFF. The CDR3 DNA is TGTGCCTGGAGTGAGATGGCTGACACTGAAGCTTTCTTT.

The chain couples TRBV6-5 to TRBJ1-4; D remains ambiguous. Germline CDR1 and CDR2: MNHEY and SVGAGI. The CDR3 has 12 amino acids. V lost 4 bases and J lost 4, with 4 bases in between. The CDR3 nucleotides are TGTGCCAGCAGTTTCCTTAATGAAAAACTGTTTTTT. Translation: CASSFLNEKLFF.

V gene TRBV11-2 combines with J gene TRBJ2-6; the D gene is possibly TRBD1 (6 bases). Trimming stripped 1 base from V and 0 bases from J, with 10 bases between. Germline CDR1 SGHAT, CDR2 FQNNGV. The CDR3 is made up of 17 amino acids. The CDR3 here is CASSLVYRASGANVLTF. The CDR3 region has the DNA TGTGCCAGCAGCTTAGTCTACAGGGCCTCTGGGGCCAACGTCCTGACTTTC.

The chain uses TRBV19 and TRBJ1-2; possibly TRBD1 for D (5 bases). V was trimmed by 4 bases and J by 0 bases, leaving 15 bases between them. The germline V gene encodes CDR1 LNHDA and CDR2 SQIVND (reference sequence). The CDR3 has 16 amino acids. The CDR3 DNA reads as TGTGCCAGTAGTAACCCCGTGGGGGGAGCTAACTATGGCTACACCTTC. Protein product: CASSNPVGGANYGYTF.

V and J are TRBV11-3 and TRBJ2-1, with TRBD2 identical over 9 bases. The CDR3 is made up of 15 amino acids. V dropped 2 bases and J dropped 6; count of bases not matched to a gene: 5. The germline gives CDR1 SGHNT, CDR2 YENEEA. CDR3: CASSLRIAGVNEQFF. DNA for the CDR3: TGTGCCAGCAGCTTAAGAATAGCGGGAGTCAATGAGCAGTTCTTC.

The rearrangement links TRBV5-6 to TRBJ1-5, with D tentatively TRBD1 (5 bases). Deletions cut 3 bases from V and 2 bases from J, with 9 bases between. The CDR3 runs to 14 residues. Germline V gene sequence: CDR1 SGHDT, CDR2 YYEEEE. The CDR3 loop reads CASSWGLGNQPQHF. CDR3 DNA: TGTGCCAGCAGCTGGGGACTTGGCAATCAGCCCCAGCATTTT.

V and J are TRBV6-1 and TRBJ2-3; D is unclear. CDR1 MNHNS and CDR2 SASEGT come from the germline V gene. V lost 2 bases and J lost 0, with 9 bases in between. This CDR3 has 15 residues. Written as DNA, the CDR3 is TGTGCCAGCAGTGAATGGAAGGGAAGCACAGATACGCAGTATTTT. Protein sequence: CASSEWKGSTDTQYF.

This chain joins TRBV30 and TRBJ1-2, with 7 bases that match TRBD1. Germline CDR1 and CDR2: GTSNPN and SVGIG (reference sequence). CDR3 length: 11 amino acids. The V and J ends lost 6 bases and 8 bases, in that order; junction bases with no gene match: 6. The CDR3 loop is CACSGGKGYTF. CDR3 DNA sequence: TGTGCCTGTTCAGGGGGTAAGGGCTACACCTTC.

The rearrangement uses TRBV13 and TRBJ1-2, with 8 bases identical to TRBD1. The trim removed 6 bases at V and 7 bases at J, leaving 7 bases unmatched. The CDR3 runs to 13 residues. Germline lookup yields CDR1 PRHDT and CDR2 FYEKMQ (reference sequence). The CDR3 DNA sequence: TGTGCCAGCAGACAAACAGGGGGAGGTGGCTACACCTTC. It is translated as CASRQTGGGGYTF.

The chain is built from TRBV2 and TRBJ2-6, with TRBD1 as a possible D gene (5 bases). V gave up 6 bases and J gave up 4 bases, with 10 bases separating them. The CDR3 has 14 amino acids. In germline, CDR1 is SNHLY, CDR2 FYNNEI. The CDR3 protein is CASRPSGGANVLTF. CDR3 nucleotide sequence: TGTGCCAGCAGGCCGTCAGGGGGGGCCAACGTCCTGACTTTC.

V and J are TRBV28 and TRBJ2-1; D might be TRBD2 (6 bases). This CDR3 is 16 amino acids long. Germline lookup yields CDR1 MDHEN and CDR2 SYDVKM. V was trimmed by 4 bases and J by 2 bases, leaving 15 bases between them. In nucleotides, the CDR3 is TGTGCCAGCAGTTCCCCGGGGGACGACGCCTACAATGAGCAGTTCTTC. Its translation: CASSSPGDDAYNEQFF.

The rearrangement uses TRBV5-1 and TRBJ1-2; 11 bases align to TRBD1. CDR3 length: 14 residues. Germline V CDR1 and CDR2: SGHRS, YFSETQ. Germline trimming cut 4 bases from V and 4 bases from J; bases unmatched to any gene: 3. The CDR3 spells CASSQDRGLYGYTF. CDR3 DNA: TGCGCCAGCAGCCAGGACAGGGGGCTCTATGGCTACACCTTC.

The chain recombines TRBV7-6 with TRBJ2-6; D remains unclear. Germline CDR1 SGHVS, CDR2 FNYEAQ. V lost 1 base to trimming and J lost 1 base, with 5 bases between them. The CDR3 extends over 15 amino acids. CDR3 DNA: TGTGCCAGCAGCTTAGTCGGGTCTGGGGCCAACGTCCTGACTTTC. Protein: CASSLVGSGANVLTF.

The chain has TRBV28 and TRBJ1-5, with a tentative D call TRBD1 (5 bases). Per germline, CDR1 MDHEN and CDR2 SYDVKM. The length of the CDR3 is 16 residues. Between the trimmed V and J ends, which lost 1 base and 2 bases, there was a span of 12 bases. CDR3 protein: CASSLLAGRGNQPQHF. DNA for the CDR3: TGTGCCAGCAGTTTATTAGCAGGGCGCGGCAATCAGCCCCAGCATTTT.

The chain is built from TRBV28 and TRBJ1-1, with no clear D. Germline loops: CDR1 MDHEN, CDR2 SYDVKM. The CDR3 extends over 14 amino acids. The V end was cut by 5 bases, the J end by 1 base, with 11 bases between. The CDR3 DNA sequence: TGTGCCAGCAGTCAGGACGTGTGGAACACTGAAGCTTTCTTT. This sequence encodes CASSQDVWNTEAFF.

In DNA form, the CDR3 reads TGTGCCTGGGGACTCTTCTCCTACAATGAGCAGTTCTTC. Protein product: CAWGLFSYNEQFF. The chain recombines TRBV30 with TRBJ2-1; TRBD2 is a possible D gene (5 bases). CDR3 size: 13 residues. The germline V gene has CDR1 GTSNPN and CDR2 SVGIG (reference sequence). V lost 5 bases, J lost 0 bases, and 8 bases lay in between.

The chain carries TRBV13 and TRBJ1-5, with a weak D call TRBD1 (5 bases). CDR3 length equals 16 residues. V was pared by 5 bases and J by 7 bases, with 21 bases between. Germline V gives CDR1 PRHDT, CDR2 FYEKMQ (reference sequence). The CDR3 DNA reads TGTGCCAGCAGCCTAAGTGGGGTGACAGCGGACCAGCCCCAGCATTTT. Protein: CASSLSGVTADQPQHF.

The chain employs TRBV7-9 and TRBJ1-1; no clear D. From germline, CDR1 is SEHNR and CDR2 FQNEAQ (reference sequence). Trimming shortened V by 0 bases and J by 0 bases, and 2 bases separated the two germline ends. The CDR3 totals 13 residues. CDR3 residues: CASSLALNTEAFF. The CDR3 DNA is TGTGCCAGCAGCTTAGCTCTGAACACTGAAGCTTTCTTT.

The chain links TRBV19 to TRBJ2-2, with 8 bases fitting TRBD2. This CDR3 has 16 residues. J was trimmed by 1 base and V by 4 bases; bases with no gene match: 5. Germline V lookup: CDR1 LNHDA, CDR2 SQIVND (reference sequence). The CDR3 is CASSTAGGMNTGELFF. The CDR3 region has the DNA TGTGCCAGTAGTACCGCGGGAGGCATGAACACCGGGGAGCTGTTTTTT.

The rearrangement links TRBV6-5 to TRBJ2-7, with 8 positions matching TRBD1. V shed 2 bases and J 2 bases; nucleotides not matched to a gene: 8. Germline-derived CDR1 and CDR2 are MNHEY and SVGAGI. This CDR3 region has 16 residues. CDR3 coding DNA: TGTGCCAGCAGTTACCCAATGACAGGGGTCGCCTACGAGCAGTACTTC. This translates into CASSYPMTGVAYEQYF.

The chain combines TRBV5-4 with TRBJ2-7, with a possible D match to TRBD1 (5 bases). The CDR3 runs to 12 residues. The germline V and J ends were trimmed by 4 bases and 4 bases, with 9 bases remaining between them. The V gene's germline CDR1 is SGHNT and CDR2 YYREEE (reference sequence). CDR3 loop: CASSLDIYEQYF. DNA for the CDR3: TGTGCCAGCAGCCTGGACATTTACGAGCAGTACTTC.

The chain couples TRBV28 to TRBJ2-5; D is unresolved. Germline CDR1 reads MDHEN; CDR2 reads SYDVKM. CDR3 length equals 13 residues. V lost 5 bases, J lost 4 bases, and 11 bases lay in between. CDR3 nucleotides: TGTGCCAGCAGTCGGCTACAACCAGAGACCCAGTACTTC. Its translation is CASSRLQPETQYF.

The rearrangement links TRBV28 to TRBJ2-3, with no clear D. CDR1 and CDR2 (germline): MDHEN, SYDVKM. The CDR3 runs 14 residues. Deletions cut 3 bases from V and 7 bases from J, with 14 bases between. The CDR3: CASSLSGLIYTQYF. CDR3 nucleotide sequence: TGTGCCAGCAGTTTGTCAGGCCTCATCTATACGCAGTATTTT. Based on the CDR3 plus reference TRBV28 and TRBJ2-3, the full variable domain is DVKVTQSSRYLVKRTGEKVFLECVQDMDHENMFWYRQDPGLGLRLIYFSYDVKMKEKGDIPEGYSVSREKKERFSLILESASTNQTSMYLCASSLSGLIYTQYFGPGTRLTVL.